This entry describes one TCR beta chain. As yet, its antigen is unknown. This sample is drawn from a study of identical twins. TCRdb fed the 5' RACE reads into MiXCR, producing one record per CDR3 protein. The data show a few hundred thousand distinct CDR3 sequences, nearly 15% seen once. V lost 6 bases and J lost 6; bases outside the gene matches: 11. The CDR3 is made up of 15 amino acids. Study results and caveats: Recombination models fit unrelated individuals' TCR alpha sharing but underestimated twins'. Part of the zero-insertion signal could reflect confounding by invariant MAIT and iNKT cells. Rather than following the same donors, the conclusions depended on cross-sectional statistical analysis.

This sample also appeared in a second study, on yellow fever vaccine responses in identical twins.

Sequences were obtained from CD4+ T cells sorted from blood. The clonotype originates from a woman between 18 and 30 years old in good health. This rearrangement joins TRBV12-3 or TRBV12-4 to TRBJ2-1; TRBD2 matches at 7 bases. The CDR3: CASSRGLLKSNEQFF. In DNA form, the CDR3 reads TGTGCCAGCAGCCGGGGACTACTCAAGAGCAATGAGCAGTTCTTC.